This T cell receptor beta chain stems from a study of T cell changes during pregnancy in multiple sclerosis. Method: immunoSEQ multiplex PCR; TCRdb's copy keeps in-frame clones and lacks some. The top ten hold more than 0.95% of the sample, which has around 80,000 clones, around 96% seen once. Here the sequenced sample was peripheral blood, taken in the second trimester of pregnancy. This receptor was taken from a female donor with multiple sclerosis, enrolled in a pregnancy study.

The CDR3 nucleotides read TGTGCCAGCAGCTTATTAGCGGACTACAATGAGCAGTTCTTC. It translates to CASSLLADYNEQFF. This sequence joins TRBV7-6 and TRBJ2-1; tentative D call: TRBD2 (6 bases). The CDR3 runs 14 residues. Trimming took 2 bases from V and 3 from J, leaving 8 bases between them. Germline values: CDR1 SGHVS, CDR2 FNYEAQ.